These T cell receptor beta chains were read from a single sample in a study of cytomegalovirus exposure and HLA in healthy donors. The repertoire was sequenced with immunoSEQ multiplex PCR; TCRdb's copy has only in-frame clones and lacks some. The sample gives about 110,000 clones, approximately 66% of which show up once; 11% is in the top ten. The sequencing input was PBMCs. The receptors were sampled from a man in his forties or fifties in good health and CMV-seropositive. The CDR3 runs from the conserved cysteine through the conserved F or W. D genes are given only for firm matches. For some rows the clone size is stated as once, few or many, or as a class when expanded; others skip it.

D gene	CDR3 length	V gene	clone size	J gene	CDR3 protein
TRBD1	14	TRBV18	NA	TRBJ2-2	CASSETGGTGELFF
TRBD2	13	TRBV7-7	NA	TRBJ2-5	CASGPGGVETQYF
NA	15	TRBV7-2	NA	TRBJ2-3	CASSRTGGGTDTQYF
NA	14	TRBV5-5	once	TRBJ1-4	CASSFSAGDEKLFF
TRBD1	15	TRBV2	NA	TRBJ1-1	CASSLQGARNTEAFF
NA	15	TRBV6-1	NA	TRBJ1-2	CASTSEGFRLYGYTF
NA	10	TRBV28	few	TRBJ1-4	CASSGDGLFF
TRBD1	14	TRBV7-2	NA	TRBJ1-2	CASSLSGTVLGYTF
TRBD2	17	TRBV18	NA	TRBJ2-1	CASSLRVQRGLNNEQFF
TRBD2	15	TRBV28	NA	TRBJ2-2	CASRVYGRGTGELFF
NA	15	TRBV18	few	TRBJ2-3	CASSLFTVGTDTQYF
NA	14	TRBV5-1	NA	TRBJ2-7	CASSLTGPIYEQYF
TRBD2	15	TRBV7-2	once	TRBJ2-1	CASTGTSGSYNEQFF
NA	12	TRBV19	NA	TRBJ2-5	CASSAARETQYF
NA	14	TRBV19	NA	TRBJ2-7	CASSIEKGVYEQYF
TRBD2	14	TRBV29-1	NA	TRBJ2-7	CSVISGSSTYEQYF
TRBD2	15	TRBV2	NA	TRBJ2-7	CASRAPGTRAGEQYF
NA	15	TRBV19	NA	TRBJ1-1	CASSRPRQVNTEAFF
NA	14	TRBV18	NA	TRBJ2-5	CASSPRAQEETQYF
NA	16	TRBV5-5	NA	TRBJ2-2	CASSFGPRGDTGELFF
NA	14	TRBV28	NA	TRBJ1-5	CASSLTEFPQPQHF
NA	15	TRBV10-1	NA	TRBJ1-1	CASSESTGVNTEAFF
TRBD1	16	TRBV7-9	NA	TRBJ1-2	CASSLALIQGAYGYTF
TRBD2	14	TRBV6-1	few	TRBJ2-3	CASSSASGTDTQYF
TRBD1	13	TRBV7-8	NA	TRBJ1-1	CASSFRGTTEAFF
NA	15	TRBV6-1	NA	TRBJ1-1	CASSDMARLNTEAFF
NA	13	TRBV10-3	NA	TRBJ1-2	CAITGETNYGYTF
TRBD1	14	TRBV7-9	NA	NA	CASSAPGQGYEQYF
TRBD1	12	TRBV29-1	NA	TRBJ2-7	CSVDPTGNEQYF
NA	15	TRBV5-6	NA	TRBJ2-1	CASSVSTAIYNEQFF
TRBD1	16	TRBV18	NA	TRBJ2-7	CASSSASTGAGYEQYF
NA	13	TRBV11-2	NA	TRBJ1-2	CASSLVQGGGYTF
NA	15	TRBV7-2	few	TRBJ2-2	CASSLVRGYTGELFF
TRBD2	15	TRBV6-5	NA	TRBJ2-5	CASSLGTSGIGTQYF
TRBD1	17	TRBV29-1	NA	TRBJ2-7	CSVEAAGTGAYSYEQYF
TRBD2	14	TRBV4-1	few	TRBJ2-2	CASKAAGGDGELFF